Following are 21 T cell receptor beta chains from one sample sequenced in a study of blood T cell repertoires in COVID-19. Only in-frame clones appear in the TCRdb table, and some are missing; sequencing was by immunoSEQ multiplex PCR. The top ten hold approximately 0.3% of the sample, which has over 600,000 clones, approximately 90% seen once. The sequencing sample was made of peripheral blood. All receptors derive from a woman aged 18 to 35 with acute or convalescent COVID-19.

This chain joins TRBV9 and TRBJ2-1; 10 bases agree with TRBD2. This CDR3 contains 16 residues. V lost 3 bases, J lost 8 bases, and 11 bases stayed unmatched. The germline CDR1 and CDR2 sequences are SGDLS and YYNGEE. CDR3 loop: CASSGLVAGGMYEQFF. The CDR3 nucleotides are TGTGCCAGCAGCGGGTTGGTAGCGGGGGGCATGTATGAGCAGTTCTTC.

The chain links TRBV30 to TRBJ2-1; D not certain. In germline, CDR1 is GTSNPN, CDR2 SVGIG (reference sequence). The V end was cut by 4 bases, the J end by 3 bases, with 4 bases between. CDR3 length: 11 amino acids. Here the CDR3 reads CAWTGYNEQFF. The CDR3 DNA reads as TGTGCCTGGACCGGCTACAATGAGCAGTTCTTC.

Of note for this clone: Other DNA variants within this sample encode the same CDR3. V usage is TRBV29-1 and J usage is TRBJ1-1, with a weak D call TRBD1 (5 bases). The CDR3 consists of 12 residues. Germline V gene lookup returns CDR1 SQVTM and CDR2 ANQGSEA. Deletions cut 2 bases from V and 4 bases from J, with 8 bases between. The CDR3 loop reads CSVETGGTEAFF. CDR3 bases: TGCAGCGTTGAAACCGGGGGCACTGAAGCTTTCTTT.

The V gene is TRBV28, the J gene TRBJ1-5; unclear D gene. The CDR3 loop spans 14 amino acids. Germline V lookup: CDR1 MDHEN, CDR2 SYDVKM. Trimming left V 3 bases short and J 7 bases short, with 13 bases between. The chain's CDR3 is CASSFHREMQPQHF. CDR3 sequence (DNA): TGTGCCAGCAGTTTTCACAGAGAAATGCAGCCCCAGCATTTT.

This rearrangement joins TRBV19 to TRBJ2-5, with TRBD2 identical over 10 bases. In germline, CDR1 is LNHDA, CDR2 SQIVND (reference sequence). With 1 base clipped from V and 2 bases from J, the junction kept 4 bases outside the gene matches. CDR3 length: 16 residues. The CDR3 sequence is CASSIGSGGYQETQYF. The CDR3 nucleotides read TGTGCCAGTAGTATAGGTAGCGGGGGGTATCAAGAGACCCAGTACTTC.

The CDR3 sequence: CASSRQVGEKLFF. The CDR3 DNA follows: TGTGCCAGCAGCCGACAGGTGGGCGAAAAACTGTTTTTT. This chain joins TRBV6-2 or TRBV6-3 and TRBJ1-4, with D possibly TRBD1 on 6 matching bases. The germline V and J ends were trimmed by 6 bases and 8 bases, with 13 bases remaining between them. Germline V lookup: CDR1 MNHEY, CDR2 SVGEGT. This CDR3 has 13 residues.

V usage is TRBV12-5 and J usage is TRBJ1-3; D uncertain. This CDR3 contains 14 residues. Germline V gene sequence: CDR1 LGHNT, CDR2 FRNRAP. The V gene lost 4 bases and the J gene lost 4 bases, with 11 bases spanning the gap. This chain's CDR3 is CASGYVAGGNTIYF. The CDR3 DNA sequence: TGTGCTAGTGGTTATGTTGCGGGAGGAAACACCATATATTTT.

The chain carries TRBV4-3 and TRBJ2-1; D is possibly TRBD1 (6 bases). V dropped 0 bases and J dropped 4 bases, with 16 bases sitting between them. Looked up from germline, CDR1 is LGHNA and CDR2 is YSLEER. This CDR3 contains 17 residues. The CDR3 protein is CASSQDRGTLEYNEQFF. Here the CDR3 DNA reads TGCGCCAGCAGCCAAGATAGGGGGACCCTAGAGTACAATGAGCAGTTCTTC.

The chain couples TRBV4-1 to TRBJ2-3; TRBD2 agrees at 9 bases. Germline CDR1 and CDR2: MGHRA and YSYEKL. This CDR3 contains 16 residues. With 0 bases clipped from V and 4 bases from J, the junction kept 5 bases outside the gene matches. As DNA, the CDR3 is TGCGCCAGCAGCCAAGAGTGGGGCGGGGGGGCAGATACGCAGTATTTT. This codes for CASSQEWGGGADTQYF.

The chain couples TRBV21-1 to TRBJ2-3; TRBD1 was called by the table and not checked on the DNA. TRBV21-1 is designated a pseudogene. The CDR3 consists of 15 residues. In DNA form, the CDR3 reads TGTGCCAGCAGAACCGGTGTCAGGGTCACAGATACGCAGTATTTT. Its translation is CASRTGVRVTDTQYF.

The chain combines TRBV3-1 (or the pseudogene TRBV3-2) with TRBJ1-5; unclear D gene. Germline V gene lookup returns CDR1 LGHDT and CDR2 YNNKEL (reference sequence). The CDR3 contains 15 residues. The ends were cut back, 3 bases at V and 0 bases at J, with 9 bases in the middle. The CDR3 spells CASSQGGFSNQPQHF. In DNA, the CDR3 is TGTGCCAGCAGCCAGGGAGGTTTTAGCAATCAGCCCCAGCATTTT.

The V gene is TRBV6-2 or TRBV6-3, the J gene TRBJ1-5; the D gene is possibly TRBD1 (5 bases). This CDR3 comprises 15 residues. Germline V lookup: CDR1 MNHEY, CDR2 SVGEGT. The V and J ends lost 3 bases and 2 bases respectively, with 11 bases between them. The CDR3: CASSYQDSRNQPQHF. In nucleotides, the CDR3 is TGTGCCAGCAGTTATCAAGACAGTCGCAATCAGCCCCAGCATTTT.

The CDR3 reads CASRARGGVGGNTIYF. For the CDR3, the DNA is TGTGCCAGCCGGGCCAGAGGGGGCGTGGGAGGAAACACCATATATTTT. This rearrangement joins TRBV5-5 to TRBJ1-3, with 7 positions matching TRBD1. The CDR3 runs to 16 residues. The V segment lost 7 bases and the J segment 4 bases; nucleotides outside the gene matches: 14. Germline loops: CDR1 SGHKS, CDR2 YYEKEE (reference sequence).

This chain uses TRBV5-6 with TRBJ1-1; D uncertain. Germline lookup yields CDR1 SGHDT and CDR2 YYEEEE. This CDR3 contains 15 residues. Trimming removed 2 bases at V and 1 base at J, with 12 bases between. CDR3 loop: CASSFTSSANTEAFF. Here the CDR3 DNA reads TGTGCCAGCAGCTTCACCAGTTCTGCGAACACTGAAGCTTTCTTT.

The chain is built from TRBV5-6 and TRBJ1-2; 11 bases fit TRBD1. Germline CDR1 SGHDT, CDR2 YYEEEE. Unmatched junction bases numbered 9, after V lost 5 bases and J lost 12 bases. This CDR3 is 13 amino acids long. The CDR3 nucleotides are TGTGCCAGCAGTCTTGGGACAGGGGGTTACAACACCTTC. Translated: CASSLGTGGYNTF.

This chain joins TRBV5-4 and TRBJ2-7; 15 bases are a match to TRBD2. The V segment lost 4 bases and the J segment 6 bases; nucleotides outside the gene matches: 5. The CDR3 length is 15 residues. Germline loops: CDR1 SGHNT, CDR2 YYREEE (reference sequence). CDR3 nucleotides: TGTGCCAGCAGCGCCTGGACTAGCGGGGGGGGCGAGCAGTACTTC. As protein: CASSAWTSGGGEQYF.

V usage is TRBV7-2 and J usage is TRBJ2-3, with TRBD2 identical over 10 bases. CDR3 length: 17 residues. V trimming: 1 base; J trimming: 3 bases; junction bases outside the gene matches: 7. Germline V CDR1 and CDR2: SGHTA, FQGNSA. The CDR3 sequence: CASSLVSGGATTDTQYF. In nucleotides, the CDR3 is TGTGCCAGCAGCTTAGTCAGCGGGGGGGCAACTACAGATACGCAGTATTTT.

The rearrangement uses TRBV7-9 and TRBJ1-6; unclear D gene. Germline loops: CDR1 SEHNR, CDR2 FQNEAQ (reference sequence). The CDR3 totals 12 residues. Trimming shortened V by 5 bases and J by 8 bases, and 7 bases separated the two germline ends. The CDR3 loop reads CASSRLYSPLHF. The DNA for the CDR3 is TGTGCCAGCAGCCGACTTTATTCACCCCTCCACTTT.

The chain has TRBV19 and TRBJ2-7, with a tentative D call TRBD1 (6 bases). The V end lost 1 base, the J end lost 2 bases, and 21 bases lay between the germline ends. Germline lookup yields CDR1 LNHDA and CDR2 SQIVND (reference sequence). CDR3 length equals 18 residues. The CDR3 protein is CASSIVASRSTGTYEQYF. The CDR3 region has the DNA TGTGCCAGTAGTATAGTCGCTTCAAGGTCGACAGGCACCTACGAGCAGTACTTC.

The CDR3, as DNA: TGCGCCAGCAGCTTGAGTTTCGGGTCTGAGCGAAACACCATATATTTT. Amino acid sequence: CASSLSFGSERNTIYF. V gene TRBV5-1 combines with J gene TRBJ1-3; no firm D call. CDR1 and CDR2 from the germline V gene are SGHRS and YFSETQ. The CDR3 contains 16 residues. The V end lost 1 base, the J end lost 5 bases, and 16 bases lay between the germline ends.

This rearrangement joins TRBV19 to TRBJ2-2, with D perhaps matching TRBD2 (5 bases). Trimming removed 4 bases from V and 5 bases from J, with 23 bases in between. From germline, CDR1 is LNHDA and CDR2 SQIVND (reference sequence). This CDR3 is 18 amino acids long. The CDR3 region is CASSNYRGNKIKTGELFF. CDR3 DNA: TGTGCCAGTAGTAACTACCGGGGAAACAAAATCAAAACCGGGGAGCTGTTTTTT. Complete variable domain (other parts from reference TRBV19 and TRBJ2-2): DGGITQSPKYLFRKEGQNVTLSCEQNLNHDAMYWYRQDPGQGLRLIYYSQIVNDFQKGDIAEGYSVSREKKESFPLTVTSAQKNPTAFYLCASSNYRGNKIKTGELFFGEGSRLTVL.